This T cell receptor beta chain is drawn from a study of tumor-infiltrating lymphocytes in primary liver carcinoma. Study-wide findings and caveats: Tumor region pairs shared more overlap than did tumor-adjacent and tumor-blood pairs.

Using a constant-region primer together with ProtoScript II reverse transcriptase, TCR beta cDNA was made from about 500 ng of total RNA. Sequencing libraries for TCR beta derived from three nested multiplex PCR rounds that used slightly modified ARM-PCR. From the multiplex PCR reads, TCRdb called clonotypes with MiXCR, one entry per CDR3 protein. The profile shows 300,000 to 400,000 distinct CDR3 sequences, almost 65% of them singletons. On this clonotype itself: Its antigen is not identified. The conserved phenylalanine or tryptophan normally closing the CDR3 is absent here, so this likely arose from a read error.

Unsorted whole blood yielded blood RNA, and germline DNA was extracted as well. What was collected before surgery was 4 to 5 milliliters of peripheral blood. Sequenced input: peripheral blood. This receptor was obtained from a man in his forties with primary liver carcinoma and hepatitis B virus infection.

The DNA for the CDR3 is TGTGCCAGCAGCCAAAAGCGGGGGGCCTACGAGCAGTACCTC. Its protein product is CASSQKRGAYEQYL. The chain recombines TRBV6-1 with TRBJ2-7, with 9 positions matching TRBD2. Per germline, CDR1 MNHNS and CDR2 SASEGT. With 6 bases clipped from V and 2 bases from J, the junction kept 5 bases outside the gene matches. CDR3 length: 14 residues.